These 12 T cell receptor beta chains came from one sample sequenced in a study of blood T cell repertoires in COVID-19 (dated by TCRdb to the early 2020s). Receptors were amplified or captured by the immunoSEQ multiplex PCR assay. The table was pulled from immuneACCESS by TCRdb, which kept in-frame rearrangements only. Such tables lose some clones; where checked, under half of the loss comes from unresolved V genes, and the rest has no known cause. The sample contains some 180,000 clones, more than 75% of them found a single time. The ten biggest clones cover about 6.3% of the sample. The sample consisted of peripheral blood. These receptors were taken from a man aged 40-50 years with active or convalescent COVID-19.

The chain combines TRBV5-6 with TRBJ1-1, with TRBD1 matching over 11 bases. The CDR3 runs 17 residues. The germline CDR1 and CDR2 sequences are SGHDT and YYEEEE. V gave up 4 bases and J gave up 0 bases; unmatched junction bases: 8. CDR3 sequence: CASSEDRGPNMNTEAFF. Written as DNA, the CDR3 is TGTGCCAGCAGCGAGGACAGGGGGCCTAACATGAACACTGAAGCTTTCTTT.

The chain links TRBV4-1 to TRBJ1-4; a weak D match, TRBD1 (5 bases). This CDR3 contains 13 residues. V was clipped by 0 bases and J by 10 bases, with 9 bases between them. Germline CDR1 is MGHRA and CDR2 is YSYEKL. CDR3 in amino acids: CASSQESRGKLFF. The CDR3 bases are TGCGCCAGCAGCCAAGAATCTAGGGGAAAACTGTTTTTT.

This chain links TRBV2 with TRBJ1-2; TRBD1 matches at 10 bases. Losses at the gene ends were 4 bases for V and 7 bases for J; bases not matched to a gene: 12. Germline CDR1 is SNHLY and CDR2 is FYNNEI. The CDR3 is made up of 16 amino acids. CDR3 sequence: CASSARIPGTGVGYTF. The CDR3 DNA reads TGTGCCAGCAGTGCAAGGATCCCCGGGACAGGGGTTGGCTACACCTTC.

The chain has TRBV6-2 or TRBV6-3 and TRBJ2-7; perhaps TRBD2 as D (6 bases). The CDR3 runs 11 residues. Germline V gene sequence: CDR1 MNHEY, CDR2 SVGEGT. The V gene lost 4 bases and the J gene lost 7 bases, with 8 bases spanning the gap. CDR3 DNA: TGTGCCAGCAGTTGGAGGGGTGAGCAGTACTTC. This codes for CASSWRGEQYF.

The V and J genes are TRBV6-6 and TRBJ1-4; D possibly corresponds to TRBD1 (5 bases). The V and J ends lost 2 bases and 10 bases respectively, with 11 bases between them. This CDR3 contains 13 residues. Germline CDR1 MNHNY, CDR2 SVGAGI (reference sequence). The CDR3, as DNA: TGTGCCAGCAGTTACGACGGGGGGACAAAACTGTTTTTT. Amino acids: CASSYDGGTKLFF.

The rearrangement uses TRBV7-3 and TRBJ1-1; 10 nucleotides align to TRBD1. The CDR3 loop spans 16 amino acids. Trimming removed 4 bases from V and 3 bases from J; junction bases left unmatched: 8. Germline lookup yields CDR1 SGHTA and CDR2 FQGTGA. CDR3 protein: CASSSGQGGSDTEAFF. The CDR3, as DNA: TGTGCCAGCAGCTCCGGACAGGGGGGCTCGGACACTGAAGCTTTCTTT. Supplemented by reference TRBV7-3 and TRBJ1-1, the full variable domain reads GAGVSQTPSNKVTEKGKYVELRCDPISGHTALYWYRQSLGQGPEFLIYFQGTGAADDSGLPNDRFFAVRPEGSVSTLKIQRTERGDSAVYLCASSSGQGGSDTEAFFGQGTRLTVV.

The chain recombines TRBV5-6 with TRBJ2-1; no reliable D call. Trimming cost V 2 bases and J 4 bases, with 7 bases left between them. The CDR3 spans 13 residues. In germline, CDR1 is SGHDT, CDR2 YYEEEE. For the CDR3, the DNA is TGTGCCAGCAGCTTCTTTCTGTACAATGAGCAGTTCTTC. Its translation: CASSFFLYNEQFF. The complete variable domain, with remaining parts taken from reference TRBV5-6 and TRBJ2-1, reads DAGVTQSPTHLIKTRGQQVTLRCSPKSGHDTVSWYQQALGQGPQFIFQYYEEEERQRGNFPDRFSGHQFPNYSSELNVNALLLGDSALYLCASSFFLYNEQFFGPGTRLTVL.

This chain connects TRBV7-3 to TRBJ2-5, with 10 bases lining up with TRBD1. Per the germline V gene, CDR1 is SGHTA and CDR2 is FQGTGA. CDR3 length equals 16 residues. V lost 4 bases, J lost 4 bases, and 9 bases stayed unmatched. CDR3 DNA sequence: TGTGCCAGCAGCTCCGCCCCGACAGGGGGCTTAGAGACCCAGTACTTC. This gives the protein CASSSAPTGGLETQYF. Full variable domain (remainder filled in from reference TRBV7-3 and TRBJ2-5): GAGVSQTPSNKVTEKGKYVELRCDPISGHTALYWYRQSLGQGPEFLIYFQGTGAADDSGLPNDRFFAVRPEGSVSTLKIQRTERGDSAVYLCASSSAPTGGLETQYFGPGTRLLVL.

The CDR3 loop is CASSQDKGQGSWNSPLHF. DNA for the CDR3: TGTGCCAGCAGCCAAGATAAGGGCCAGGGCTCGTGGAATTCACCCCTCCACTTT. This sequence joins TRBV4-2 and TRBJ1-6; D perhaps matches TRBD1 (5 bases). Deletions cut 0 bases from V and 7 bases from J, with 19 bases between. The CDR3 is 18 amino acids. The germline V gene encodes CDR1 LGHNA and CDR2 YNFKEQ.

The chain employs TRBV4-2 and TRBJ2-7, with 11 bases matching TRBD2. CDR1 and CDR2 from the germline V gene are LGHNA and YNFKEQ. V was clipped by 0 bases and J by 3 bases; unmatched bases: 4. The CDR3 sequence is 16 residues long. DNA of the CDR3: TGTGCCAGCAGCCAAGAATGGCTAGCGGGGGGCTACGAGCAGTACTTC. Encoded protein: CASSQEWLAGGYEQYF.

This clone is a singleton in its sample. The chain combines TRBV12-1 with TRBJ2-5; no DNA check was done on the table's D call, TRBD1. TRBV12-1 is marked as a pseudogene. There are 16 residues in the CDR3. CDR3 sequence: CASTPPTGRSAETQYF. The CDR3 bases are TGTGCCAGCACCCCCCCGACAGGTAGGTCGGCAGAGACCCAGTACTTC.

About this clone itself: The sample has other DNA sequences that encode this CDR3 too. The rearrangement uses TRBV11-3 and TRBJ2-7; 10 bases align to TRBD2. Germline-derived CDR1 and CDR2 are SGHNT and YENEEA. V was pared by 0 bases and J by 3 bases, with 2 bases of the junction left unmatched. The CDR3 consists of 15 residues. The CDR3 spells CASSLDSSGSYEQYF. CDR3 sequence (DNA): TGTGCCAGCAGCTTAGATTCTAGCGGGAGCTACGAGCAGTACTTC.